The clone carrying this TCR beta chain was counted between two and nine times. Antigen unknown. PCR amplification relied on 60 Vbeta primers (plus 13 Jbeta primers). The protocol was immunoSEQ multiplex PCR, while the TCRdb copy is restricted to in-frame clones and leaves out a portion. The data show 110,000 to 150,000 clones, with roughly three quarters seen just once and 1.5% to 2% held by the top ten. V lost 6 bases and J lost 0; bases outside the gene matches: 2. This CDR3 is built from 16 residues. Germline loops: CDR1 MNHEY, CDR2 SMNVEV (reference sequence). The sample originates from a study of cytomegalovirus exposure and HLA in healthy donors. Overall study context: About 180 million T cells yielded over 90 million unique TCR beta sequences in earlier analysis. Whole-study findings and limits: In a later analysis, productive TCRs from donors in an Asian-associated ancestry cluster reportedly carried fewer N-insertions than the cohort mean.

This TCR was sampled from a young woman in good health and CMV-seronegative. The sample was PBMCs. The chain couples TRBV27 to TRBJ2-2, with 12 bases identical to TRBD2. The CDR3 DNA is TGTGCCAGCAGGCGGACTAGCGGGGCGAACACCGGGGAGCTGTTTTTT. Protein sequence: CASRRTSGANTGELFF.